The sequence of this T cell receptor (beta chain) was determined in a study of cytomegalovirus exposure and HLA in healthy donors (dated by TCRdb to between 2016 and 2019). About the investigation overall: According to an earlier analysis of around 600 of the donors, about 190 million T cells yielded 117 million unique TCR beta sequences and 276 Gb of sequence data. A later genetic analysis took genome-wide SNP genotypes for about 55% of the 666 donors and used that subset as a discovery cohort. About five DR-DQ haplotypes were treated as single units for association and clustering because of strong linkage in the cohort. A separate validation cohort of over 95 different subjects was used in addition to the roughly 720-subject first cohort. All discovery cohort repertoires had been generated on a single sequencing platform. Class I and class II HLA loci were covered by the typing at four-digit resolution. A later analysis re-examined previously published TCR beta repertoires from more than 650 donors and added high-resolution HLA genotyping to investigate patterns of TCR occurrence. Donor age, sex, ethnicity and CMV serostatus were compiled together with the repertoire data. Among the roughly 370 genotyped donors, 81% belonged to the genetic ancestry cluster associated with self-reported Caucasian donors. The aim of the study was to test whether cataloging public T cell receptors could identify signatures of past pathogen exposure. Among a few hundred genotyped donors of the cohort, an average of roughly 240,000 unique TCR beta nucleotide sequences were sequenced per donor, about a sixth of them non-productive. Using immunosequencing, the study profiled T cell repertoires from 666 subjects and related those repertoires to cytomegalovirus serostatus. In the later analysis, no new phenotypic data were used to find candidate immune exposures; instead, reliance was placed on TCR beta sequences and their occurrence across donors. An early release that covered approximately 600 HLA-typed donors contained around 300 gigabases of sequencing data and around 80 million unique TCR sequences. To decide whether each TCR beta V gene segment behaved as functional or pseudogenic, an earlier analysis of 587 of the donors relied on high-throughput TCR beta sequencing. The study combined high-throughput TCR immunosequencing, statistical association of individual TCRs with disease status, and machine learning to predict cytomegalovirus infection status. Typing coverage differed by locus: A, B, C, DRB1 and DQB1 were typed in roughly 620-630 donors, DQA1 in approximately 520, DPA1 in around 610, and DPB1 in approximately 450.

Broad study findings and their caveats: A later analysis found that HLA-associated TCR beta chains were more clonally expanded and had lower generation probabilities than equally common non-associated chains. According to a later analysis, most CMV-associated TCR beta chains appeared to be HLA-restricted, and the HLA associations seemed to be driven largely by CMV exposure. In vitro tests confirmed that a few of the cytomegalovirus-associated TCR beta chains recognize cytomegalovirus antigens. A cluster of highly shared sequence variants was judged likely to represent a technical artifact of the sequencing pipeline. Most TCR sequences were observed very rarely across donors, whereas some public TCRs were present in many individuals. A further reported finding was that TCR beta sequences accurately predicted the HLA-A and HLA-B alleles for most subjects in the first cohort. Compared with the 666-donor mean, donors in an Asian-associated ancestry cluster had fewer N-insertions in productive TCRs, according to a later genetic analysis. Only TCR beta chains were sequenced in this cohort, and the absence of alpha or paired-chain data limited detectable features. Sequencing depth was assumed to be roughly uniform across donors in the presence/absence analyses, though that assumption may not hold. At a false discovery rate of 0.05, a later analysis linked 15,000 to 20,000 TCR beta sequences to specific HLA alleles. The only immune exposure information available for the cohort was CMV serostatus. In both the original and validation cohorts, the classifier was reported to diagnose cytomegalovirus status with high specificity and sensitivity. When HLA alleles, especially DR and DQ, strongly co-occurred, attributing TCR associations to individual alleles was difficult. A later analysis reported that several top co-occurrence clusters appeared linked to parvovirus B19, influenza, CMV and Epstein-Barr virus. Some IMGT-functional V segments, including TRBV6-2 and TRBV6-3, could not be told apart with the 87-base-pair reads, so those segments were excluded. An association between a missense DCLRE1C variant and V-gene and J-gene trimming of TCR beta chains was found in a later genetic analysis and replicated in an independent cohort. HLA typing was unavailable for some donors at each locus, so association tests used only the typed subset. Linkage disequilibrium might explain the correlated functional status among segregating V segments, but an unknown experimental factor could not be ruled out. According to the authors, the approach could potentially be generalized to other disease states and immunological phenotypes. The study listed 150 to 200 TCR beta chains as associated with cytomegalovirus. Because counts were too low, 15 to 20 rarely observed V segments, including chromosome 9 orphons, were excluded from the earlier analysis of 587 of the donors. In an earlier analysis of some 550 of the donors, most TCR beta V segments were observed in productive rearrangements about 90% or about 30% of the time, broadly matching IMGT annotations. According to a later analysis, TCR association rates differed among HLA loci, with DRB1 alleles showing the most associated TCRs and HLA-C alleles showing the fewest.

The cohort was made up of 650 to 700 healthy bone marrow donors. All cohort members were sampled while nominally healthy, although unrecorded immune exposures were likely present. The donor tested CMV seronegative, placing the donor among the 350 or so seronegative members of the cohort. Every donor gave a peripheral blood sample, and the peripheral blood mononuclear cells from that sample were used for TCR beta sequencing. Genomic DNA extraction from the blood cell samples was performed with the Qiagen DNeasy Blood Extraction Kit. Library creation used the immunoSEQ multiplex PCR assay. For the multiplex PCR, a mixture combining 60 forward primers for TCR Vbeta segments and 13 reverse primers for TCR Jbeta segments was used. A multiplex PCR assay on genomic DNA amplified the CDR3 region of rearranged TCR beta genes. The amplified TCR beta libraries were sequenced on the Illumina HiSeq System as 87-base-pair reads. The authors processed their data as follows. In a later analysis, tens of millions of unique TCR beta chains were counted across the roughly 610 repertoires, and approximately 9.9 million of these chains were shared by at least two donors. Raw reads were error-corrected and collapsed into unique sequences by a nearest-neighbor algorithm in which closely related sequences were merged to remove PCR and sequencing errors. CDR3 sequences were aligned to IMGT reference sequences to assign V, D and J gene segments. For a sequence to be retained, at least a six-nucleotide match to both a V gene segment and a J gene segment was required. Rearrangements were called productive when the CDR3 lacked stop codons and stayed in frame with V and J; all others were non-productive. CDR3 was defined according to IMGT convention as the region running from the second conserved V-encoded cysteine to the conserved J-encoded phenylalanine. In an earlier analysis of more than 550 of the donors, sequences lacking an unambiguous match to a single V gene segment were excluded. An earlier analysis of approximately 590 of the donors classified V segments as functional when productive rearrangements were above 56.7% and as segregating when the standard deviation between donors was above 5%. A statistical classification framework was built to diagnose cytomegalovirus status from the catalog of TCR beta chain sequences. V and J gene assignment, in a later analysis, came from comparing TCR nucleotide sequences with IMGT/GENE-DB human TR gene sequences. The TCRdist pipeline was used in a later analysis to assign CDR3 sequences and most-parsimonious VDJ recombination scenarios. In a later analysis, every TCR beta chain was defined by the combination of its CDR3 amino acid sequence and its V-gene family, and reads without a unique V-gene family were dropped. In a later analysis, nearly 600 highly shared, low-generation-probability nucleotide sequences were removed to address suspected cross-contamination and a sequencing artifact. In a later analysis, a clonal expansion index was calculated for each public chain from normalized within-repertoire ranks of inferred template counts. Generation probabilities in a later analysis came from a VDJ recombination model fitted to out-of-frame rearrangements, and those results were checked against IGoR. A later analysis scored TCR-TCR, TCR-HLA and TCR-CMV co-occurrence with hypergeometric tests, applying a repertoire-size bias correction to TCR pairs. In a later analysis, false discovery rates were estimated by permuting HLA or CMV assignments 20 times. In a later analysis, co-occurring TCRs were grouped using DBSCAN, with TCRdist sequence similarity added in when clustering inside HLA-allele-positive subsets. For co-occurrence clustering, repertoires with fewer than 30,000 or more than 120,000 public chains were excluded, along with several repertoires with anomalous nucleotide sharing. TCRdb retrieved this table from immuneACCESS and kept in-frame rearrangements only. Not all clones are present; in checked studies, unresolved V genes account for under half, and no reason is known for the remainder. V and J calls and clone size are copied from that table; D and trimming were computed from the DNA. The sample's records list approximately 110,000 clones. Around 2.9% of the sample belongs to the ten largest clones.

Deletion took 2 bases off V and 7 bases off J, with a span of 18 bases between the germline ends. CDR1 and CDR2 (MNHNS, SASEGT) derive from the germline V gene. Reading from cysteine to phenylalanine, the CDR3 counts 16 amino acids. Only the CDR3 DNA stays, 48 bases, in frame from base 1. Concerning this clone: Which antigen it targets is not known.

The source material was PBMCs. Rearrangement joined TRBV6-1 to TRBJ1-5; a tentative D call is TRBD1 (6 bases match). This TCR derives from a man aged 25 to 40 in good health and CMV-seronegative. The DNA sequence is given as TGTGCCAGCAGTGAATGGGCAGGGGAGTTGTGGCAGCCCCAGCATTTT. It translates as CASSEWAGELWQPQHF.